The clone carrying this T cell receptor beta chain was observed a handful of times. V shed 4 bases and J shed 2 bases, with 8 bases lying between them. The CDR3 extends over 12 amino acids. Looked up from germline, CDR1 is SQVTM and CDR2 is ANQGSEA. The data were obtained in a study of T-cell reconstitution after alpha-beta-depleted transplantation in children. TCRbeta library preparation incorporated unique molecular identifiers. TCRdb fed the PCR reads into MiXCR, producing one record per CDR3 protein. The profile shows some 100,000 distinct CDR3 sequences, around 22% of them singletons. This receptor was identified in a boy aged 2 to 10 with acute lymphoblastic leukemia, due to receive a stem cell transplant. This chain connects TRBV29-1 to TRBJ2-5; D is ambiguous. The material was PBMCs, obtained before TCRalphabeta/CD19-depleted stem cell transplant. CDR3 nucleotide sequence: TGCAGCGTTGGTCCGGAGCAAGAGACCCAGTACTTC. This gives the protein CSVGPEQETQYF.